This T cell receptor beta chain was recovered during a study of a mutant IDH1 vaccine in newly diagnosed glioma. Study summary: Vaccination was launched 4-6 weeks after radiotherapy alone, or with temozolomide cycles.

Produced via immunoSEQ multiplex PCR; TCRdb's table is partial and in-frame only. The sample yields about 67,000 clones, 89% seen once. In the case of this clone: The antigen is undetermined.

Specified time point: week 11, during vaccination. Every vaccine dose comprised 300 ug of mutant IDH1 20-mer peptide plus topical imiquimod. The ends were cut back, 3 bases at V and 6 bases at J, with 6 bases in the middle. The CDR3 loop spans 12 amino acids. Germline V lookup: CDR1 SGHTA, CDR2 FQGNSA. Study-level points and caveats: The occurrence of vaccine-induced immune responses was seen in over 90% of patients.

This sample comprised PBMCs, obtained from a glioma patient whose treatment included an IDH1 peptide vaccine. The chain has TRBV7-2 and TRBJ2-1; no clear D gene. The clonotype originates from a man between 40 and 49 years old with glioma. This CDR3 reads CASSLWGNEQFF. CDR3 coding DNA: TGTGCCAGCAGCTTGTGGGGCAATGAGCAGTTCTTC.